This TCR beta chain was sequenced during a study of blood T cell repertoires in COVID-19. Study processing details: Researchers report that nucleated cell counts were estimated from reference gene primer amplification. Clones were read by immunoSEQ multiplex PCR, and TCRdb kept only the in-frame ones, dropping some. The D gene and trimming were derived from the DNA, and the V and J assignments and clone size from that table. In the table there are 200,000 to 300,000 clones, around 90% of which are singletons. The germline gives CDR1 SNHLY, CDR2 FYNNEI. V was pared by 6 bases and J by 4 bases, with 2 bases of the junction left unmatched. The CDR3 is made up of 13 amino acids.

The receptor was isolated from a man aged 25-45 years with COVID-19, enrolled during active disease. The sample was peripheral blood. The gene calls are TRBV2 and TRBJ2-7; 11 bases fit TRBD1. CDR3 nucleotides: TGTGCCAGCAGCCGGGACAGGGGGTACGAGCAGTACTTC. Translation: CASSRDRGYEQYF.